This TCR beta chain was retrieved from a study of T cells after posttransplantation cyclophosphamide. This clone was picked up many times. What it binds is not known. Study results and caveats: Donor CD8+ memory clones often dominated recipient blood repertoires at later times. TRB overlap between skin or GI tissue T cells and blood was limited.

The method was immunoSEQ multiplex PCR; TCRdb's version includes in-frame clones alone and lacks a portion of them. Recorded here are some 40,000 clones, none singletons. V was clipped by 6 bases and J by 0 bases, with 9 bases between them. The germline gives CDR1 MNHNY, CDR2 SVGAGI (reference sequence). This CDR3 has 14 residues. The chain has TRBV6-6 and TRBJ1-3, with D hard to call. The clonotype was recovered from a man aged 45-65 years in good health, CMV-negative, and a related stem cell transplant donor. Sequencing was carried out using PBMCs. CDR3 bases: TGTGCCAGCAGCAAAGTTAGCTCTGGAAACACCATATATTTT. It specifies CASSKVSSGNTIYF.